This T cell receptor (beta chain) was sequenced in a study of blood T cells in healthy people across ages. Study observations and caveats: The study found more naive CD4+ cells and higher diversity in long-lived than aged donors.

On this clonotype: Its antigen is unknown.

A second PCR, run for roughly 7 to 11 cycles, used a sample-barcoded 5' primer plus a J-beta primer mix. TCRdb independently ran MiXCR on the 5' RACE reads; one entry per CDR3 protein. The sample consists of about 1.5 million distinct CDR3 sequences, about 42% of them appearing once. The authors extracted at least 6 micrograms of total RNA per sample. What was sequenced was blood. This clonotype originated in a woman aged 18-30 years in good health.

The CDR3 nucleotides read TGTGCCAGCATCCAGAGGAGACTATACAATGAGCAGTTCTTC. Amino acids: CASIQRRLYNEQFF. V is TRBV14 and J is TRBJ2-1; D may be TRBD2 (5 bases). Germline loops: CDR1 SGHDN, CDR2 FVKESK. The CDR3 extends over 14 amino acids. Trimming stripped 7 bases from V and 4 bases from J, with 14 bases between.